The 2 T cell receptor beta chains below were found in one sample sequenced in a study of T-cell memory formation after mild COVID-19. One entry per CDR3 protein results from TCRdb running MiXCR on the 5' RACE reads. The data show a few hundred thousand distinct CDR3 sequences, 16% seen once. The sample comprised PBMCs or a T cell subset sorted from them (not recorded which). The receptors were sampled from a man in his late teens or twenties who had mild COVID-19 (a few samples of this study predate the infection). Cell type and time point are not known.

This clonotype was seen a few times. V and J are TRBV7-9 and TRBJ2-7, with 9 bases fitting TRBD1. CDR3 length: 15 residues. Trimming took 5 bases from V and 0 from J; bases not matched to a gene: 5. CDR1 is SEHNR and CDR2 is FQNEAQ in the germline V gene (reference sequence). Here the CDR3 DNA reads TGTGCCAGCAGCCCACGGACAGGGGTCTCCTACGAGCAGTACTTC. Translated: CASSPRTGVSYEQYF.

The CDR3 DNA sequence: TGTGCCAGCAGCTTAGAGGGGTTGGAGACCCAGTACTTC. This translates into CASSLEGLETQYF. V gene TRBV11-2 combines with J gene TRBJ2-5; D is unclear. V was cut by 0 bases and J by 5 bases, with 7 bases left in between. CDR3 length equals 13 residues. Germline assignment: CDR1 SGHAT and CDR2 FQNNGV.